This T cell receptor beta chain was recorded in a study of blood T cells in healthy people across ages. Points from the study as a whole: The study regarded diversity estimates from one million T cells as underestimates.

This clonotype occurred a few times. Its antigen is not identified. Through a sample-barcoded 5' primer and a J-beta primer mix, a second PCR was run for roughly 7 to 12 cycles. Using its own MiXCR run on the 5' RACE reads, TCRdb lists one record per CDR3 protein. The repertoire holds about 1 million distinct CDR3 sequences, with over 35% as singletons. Peripheral blood, about 10 milliliters per donor, was collected. Each sample gave at least 6 million isolated PBMCs. The sample taken for sequencing was blood. This TCR was recovered from a woman aged 60 to 75 in good health.

The CDR3 DNA sequence: TGCGCCAGCAGCTTGGTACCAAGGAGCTCCTACGAGCAGTACTTC. It is translated as CASSLVPRSSYEQYF. This chain links TRBV5-1 with TRBJ2-7; D unresolved. V was clipped by 0 bases and J by 0 bases, with 10 bases between them. The CDR3 loop spans 15 amino acids. Germline V gene lookup returns CDR1 SGHRS and CDR2 YFSETQ.